This T cell receptor beta chain was recovered during a study of T cells in Graves' hyperthyroidism and ophthalmopathy. Graves' hyperthyroidism was deemed stable given no ophthalmopathy progression within 18 months. Aged 18 to 65, the patients had hyperthyroidism that was newly diagnosed and had lasted under 2 months. TCR beta CDR3 sequences were amplified from RNA transcripts. RT-PCR in the first round (using the HTBI primer set) targeted the TCR CDR3. TCRdb used MiXCR to reprocess the multiplex PCR reads, holding one entry per CDR3 protein. This sample yields roughly 300,000 distinct CDR3 sequences, of which over 20% are seen a single time; about 50% belongs to the top ten. The CDR3 runs 14 residues. With 5 bases clipped from V and 1 base from J, the junction kept 3 bases outside the gene matches. Germline V gives CDR1 GTSNPN, CDR2 SVGIG (reference sequence). This clonotype was counted many times. Its antigen is not identified.

Study outcomes and limitations: Before onset, ophthalmopathy was predicted by the model a median about six months earlier.

V usage is TRBV30 and J usage is TRBJ2-3, with TRBD1 matching 10 bases. This TCR came from a woman aged 45 to 65 with Graves' hyperthyroidism. The sample was blood. The DNA of the CDR3 is TGTGCCTGGGCCGGGACAGGGGGCACAGATACGCAGTATTTT. This encodes CAWAGTGGTDTQYF.